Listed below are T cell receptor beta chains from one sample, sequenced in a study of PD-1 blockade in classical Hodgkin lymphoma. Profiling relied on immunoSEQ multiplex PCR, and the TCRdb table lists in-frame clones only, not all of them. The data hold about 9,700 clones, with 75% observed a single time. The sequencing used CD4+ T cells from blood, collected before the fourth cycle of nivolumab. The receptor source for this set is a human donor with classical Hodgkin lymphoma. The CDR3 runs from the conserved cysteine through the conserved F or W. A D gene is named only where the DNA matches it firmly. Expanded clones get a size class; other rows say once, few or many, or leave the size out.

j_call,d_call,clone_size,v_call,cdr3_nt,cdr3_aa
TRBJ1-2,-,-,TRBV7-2,TGTGCCAGCAGCTTAGATTACCGATCATATGGCTACACCTTC,CASSLDYRSYGYTF
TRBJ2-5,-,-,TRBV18,TGTGCCAGCCGAACAGGGAACCAAGAGACCCAGTACTTC,CASRTGNQETQYF
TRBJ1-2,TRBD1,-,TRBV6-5,TGTGCCAGCAGCCGACAGGGGCCTACCTTTTACACCTTC,CASSRQGPTFYTF
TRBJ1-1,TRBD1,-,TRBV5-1,TGCGCCAGCAACCAGGGGGGTGGCACTGAAGCTTTCTTT,CASNQGGGTEAFF
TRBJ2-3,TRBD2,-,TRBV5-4,TGTGCCAGCAGCTTAGCGGGGCCCCGAACAGATACGCAGTATTTT,CASSLAGPRTDTQYF
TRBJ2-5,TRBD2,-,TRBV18,TGTGCCAGCTCACCGGGATTCGGGGGGGAGACCCAGTACTTC,CASSPGFGGETQYF
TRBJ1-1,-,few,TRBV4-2,TGTGCCAGCAGCCCAGGAAAGGGGGCTGAAGCTTTCTTT,CASSPGKGAEAFF
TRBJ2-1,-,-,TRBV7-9,TGTGCCAGCAGCTTGAACAATGAGCAGTTCTTC,CASSLNNEQFF
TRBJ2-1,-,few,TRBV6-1,TGTGCCAGCAGTGAGGAGGCCGGGCCCCCCTACAATGAGCAGTTCTTC,CASSEEAGPPYNEQFF
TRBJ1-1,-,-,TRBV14,TGTGCCAGCAGCCCCCTAGCGGACACTGAAGCTTTCTTT,CASSPLADTEAFF
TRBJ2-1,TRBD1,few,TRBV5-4,TGTGCCAGCAGCTTGGCCTTAGGACAGGCTGACAATGAGCAGTTCTTC,CASSLALGQADNEQFF
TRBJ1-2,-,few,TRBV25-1,TGTGCCAGCAGTGGGAACTCAAATGGCTACACCTTC,CASSGNSNGYTF
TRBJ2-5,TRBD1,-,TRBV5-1,TGCGCCAGCAGCTTACAGGGGGGCAAGACCCAGTACTTC,CASSLQGGKTQYF
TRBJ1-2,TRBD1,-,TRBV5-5,TGTGCCAGCAGCTTGGGGACAGGGGTTTATGGCTACACCTTC,CASSLGTGVYGYTF
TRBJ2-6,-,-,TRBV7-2,TGTGCCAGCAGAGGGCCTTTTGGGGCCAACGTCCTGACTTTC,CASRGPFGANVLTF
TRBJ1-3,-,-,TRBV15,TGTGCCACCAGCATCTCGGGGGGCGCGAATCCTGGAAACACCATATATTTT,CATSISGGANPGNTIYF
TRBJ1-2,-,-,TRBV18,TGTGCCAGCTCACTGGGGGGGACGGCCGGTATGAGTGATGGCTACACCTTC,CASSLGGTAGMSDGYTF
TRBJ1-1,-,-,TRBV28,TGTGCCAGCAGTTTCTGGCCGAACACTGAAGCTTTCTTT,CASSFWPNTEAFF
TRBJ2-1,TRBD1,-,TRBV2,TGTGCCAGCAGTATGACAGGGGGATTGTTCAATGAGCAGTTCTTC,CASSMTGGLFNEQFF
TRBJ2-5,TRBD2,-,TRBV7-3,TGTGCCAGCAGCCGTGGACTAGCGGGGGGCCAAGAGACCCAGTACTTC,CASSRGLAGGQETQYF
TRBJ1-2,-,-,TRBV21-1,TGTGCCAGCAGCAACGGCAGGGTAGTCTATGGCTACACCTTC,CASSNGRVVYGYTF
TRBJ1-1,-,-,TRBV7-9,TGTGCCAGCAGTGGGGACCAGTACACTGAAGCTTTCTTT,CASSGDQYTEAFF
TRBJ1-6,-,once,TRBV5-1,TGCGCCAGCAGCTTGGGGCCTGGTTGGAGTTGGGTAACTAATTCACCCCTCCACTTT,CASSLGPGWSWVTNSPLHF
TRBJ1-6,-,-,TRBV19,TGTGCCAGTAGTTCCGCGATTAATTCACCCCTCCACTTT,CASSSAINSPLHF
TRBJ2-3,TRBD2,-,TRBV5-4,TGTGCCAGCAGCTCCTTCTTCGGGGGGGCCACAGATACGCAGTATTTT,CASSSFFGGATDTQYF
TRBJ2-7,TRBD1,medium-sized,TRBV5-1,TGCGCCAGCAGTCCGGGGGACAGGGGTGGCCACGAGCAGTACTTC,CASSPGDRGGHEQYF
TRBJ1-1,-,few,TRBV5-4,TGTGCCAGCAGCTTGCCTTTGAACACTGAAGCTTTCTTT,CASSLPLNTEAFF
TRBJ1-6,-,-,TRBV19,TGTGCCAGTAGTACGGCTTATAATTCACCCCTCCACTTT,CASSTAYNSPLHF
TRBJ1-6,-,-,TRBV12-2,TGTGCAAGTCGCTTAGAAAGGCGAACAGGAGAGGGTTCACCCCTCCACTTT,CASRLERRTGEGSPLHF